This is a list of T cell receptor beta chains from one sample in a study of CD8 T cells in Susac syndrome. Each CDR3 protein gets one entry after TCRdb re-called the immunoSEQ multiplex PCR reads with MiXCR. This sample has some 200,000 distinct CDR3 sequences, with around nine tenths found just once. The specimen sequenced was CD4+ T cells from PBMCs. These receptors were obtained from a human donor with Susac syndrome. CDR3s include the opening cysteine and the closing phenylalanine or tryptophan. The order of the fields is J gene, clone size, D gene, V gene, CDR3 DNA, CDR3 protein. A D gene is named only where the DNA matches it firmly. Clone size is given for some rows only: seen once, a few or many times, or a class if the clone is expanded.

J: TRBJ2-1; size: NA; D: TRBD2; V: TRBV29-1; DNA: TGCAGCGCCCACTCTCCCCCCGGTAGCGGGAGTAGAGTCGATGAGCAGTTCTTC; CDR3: CSAHSPPGSGSRVDEQFF
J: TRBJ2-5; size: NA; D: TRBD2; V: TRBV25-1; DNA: TGTGCCAGCAAACCACTAGCGGGAACTCAAGAGACCCAGTACTTC; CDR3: CASKPLAGTQETQYF
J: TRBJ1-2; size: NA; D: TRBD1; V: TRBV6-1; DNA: TGTGCCAGCAGGGGACAGGGCTCCGGACCGTTCTATGGCTACACCTTC; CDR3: CASRGQGSGPFYGYTF
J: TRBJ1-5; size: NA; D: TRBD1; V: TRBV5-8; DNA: TGTGCCAGCAGTAGGACAGGGGGCGGCTTTCAGCCCCAGCATTTT; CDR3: CASSRTGGGFQPQHF
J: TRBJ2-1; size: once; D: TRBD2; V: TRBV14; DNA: TGTGCCAGCAGCCTCTCTCTAGCGGGAGAGCAGTTCTTC; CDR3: CASSLSLAGEQFF
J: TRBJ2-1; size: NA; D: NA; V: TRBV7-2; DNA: TGTGCCAGTCTCCTAGGGGGTCCCTACAATGAGCAGTTCTTC; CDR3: CASLLGGPYNEQFF
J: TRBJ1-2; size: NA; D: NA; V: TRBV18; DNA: TGTGCCAGCTCACCTGAGAGGGGAGGTGGCTACACCTTC; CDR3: CASSPERGGGYTF
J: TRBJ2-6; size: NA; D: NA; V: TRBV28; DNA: TGTGCCAGCAGTTCGTATAGGAGCTCTGGGGCCAACGTCCTGACTTTC; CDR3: CASSSYRSSGANVLTF
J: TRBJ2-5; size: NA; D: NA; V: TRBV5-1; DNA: TGCGCCAGCAGCTTGGCTAGATCTGGAGAGACCCAGTACTTC; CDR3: CASSLARSGETQYF
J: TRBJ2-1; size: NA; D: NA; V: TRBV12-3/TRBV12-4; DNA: TGTGCCAGCAGTTATTACCTGAATGAGCAGTTCTTC; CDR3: CASSYYLNEQFF
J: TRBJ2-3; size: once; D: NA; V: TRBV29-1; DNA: TGCAGCGTCGCTGACAGCCTGGGCACAGATACGCAGTATTTT; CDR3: CSVADSLGTDTQYF
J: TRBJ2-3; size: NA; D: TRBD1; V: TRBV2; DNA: TGTGCCAGCGTCTTCTTGGGACAGGGAACAGATACGCAGTATTTT; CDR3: CASVFLGQGTDTQYF
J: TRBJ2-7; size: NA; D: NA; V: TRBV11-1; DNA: TGTGCCAGCAGCTTGAACAGGTACTCCTACGAGCAGTACTTC; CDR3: CASSLNRYSYEQYF
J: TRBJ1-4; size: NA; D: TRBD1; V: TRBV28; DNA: TGTGCCAGCAGTTCCGGGACAGTCGAAAAACTGTTTTTT; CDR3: CASSSGTVEKLFF
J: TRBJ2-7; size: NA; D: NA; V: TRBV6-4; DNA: TGTGCCAGCAGTGCATTGGCAGGGGCCGAGCAGTACTTC; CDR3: CASSALAGAEQYF
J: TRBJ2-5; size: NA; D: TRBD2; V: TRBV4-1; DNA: TGCGCCAGCAGCCAAGTAGCGGGGGGGCCCGAGACCCAGTACTTC; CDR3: CASSQVAGGPETQYF
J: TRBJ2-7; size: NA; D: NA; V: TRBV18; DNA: TGTGCCAGCTCAGCCTATGGGGGCTCCTACGAGCAGTACTTC; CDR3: CASSAYGGSYEQYF
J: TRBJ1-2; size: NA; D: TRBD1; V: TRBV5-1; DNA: TGCGCCAGCAGCTTGGCGCAGGGGGCGCGCGGCTATGGCTACACCTTC; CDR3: CASSLAQGARGYGYTF
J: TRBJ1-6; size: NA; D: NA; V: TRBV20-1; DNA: TGCAGTGCTAGCACCCAGGTTTTTAATTCACCCCTCCACTTT; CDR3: CSASTQVFNSPLHF
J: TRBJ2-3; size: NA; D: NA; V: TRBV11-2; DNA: TGTGCCAGCAGCTTTAGTAGCTACGATACGCAGTATTTT; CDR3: CASSFSSYDTQYF
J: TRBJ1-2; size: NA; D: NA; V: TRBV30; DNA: TGTGCCTGGACTGCTGCTAACTATGGCTACACCTTC; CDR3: CAWTAANYGYTF
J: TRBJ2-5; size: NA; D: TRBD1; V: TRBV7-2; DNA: TGTGCCAGCAGCATTGGGACAGGCCAAGAGACCCAGTACTTC; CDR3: CASSIGTGQETQYF
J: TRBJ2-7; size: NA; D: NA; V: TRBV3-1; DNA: TGTGCCAGCAGCCAAGTACTAGGGGGCTACGAGCAGTACTTC; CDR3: CASSQVLGGYEQYF
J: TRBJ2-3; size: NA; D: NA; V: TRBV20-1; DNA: TGCAGTGCTAGCCCCCCACGAGGCACAGATACGCAGTATTTT; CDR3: CSASPPRGTDTQYF
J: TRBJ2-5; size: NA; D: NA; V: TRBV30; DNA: TGTGCCTGGGTTGCGGAAGAGACCCAGTACTTC; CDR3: CAWVAEETQYF
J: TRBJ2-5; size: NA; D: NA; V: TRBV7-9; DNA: TGTGCCAGCAGCTTCACCGGACACGAAGGGGAGACCCAGTACTTC; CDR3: CASSFTGHEGETQYF
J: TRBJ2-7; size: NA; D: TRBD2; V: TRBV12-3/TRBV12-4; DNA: TGTGCCAGCGGTCACACCTCGGGACTAGCGGCTTACGAGCAGTACTTC; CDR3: CASGHTSGLAAYEQYF
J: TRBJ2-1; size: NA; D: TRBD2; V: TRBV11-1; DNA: TGTGCCAGCAGCCCCCGGGCGGTTGGGACTAGCCCCGAGTCGAAGAATGAGCAGTTCTTC; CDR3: CASSPRAVGTSPESKNEQFF
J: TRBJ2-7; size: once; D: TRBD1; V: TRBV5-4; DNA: TGTGCCAGCAGCTCGACAGGGACCTACGAGCAGTACTTC; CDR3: CASSSTGTYEQYF
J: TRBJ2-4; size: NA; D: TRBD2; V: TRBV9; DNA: TGTGCCAGCAGCGCATCGGGACTAGCGGGGGTAGCCAAAAACATTCAGTACTTC; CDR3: CASSASGLAGVAKNIQYF
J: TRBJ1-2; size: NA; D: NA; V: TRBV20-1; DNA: TGCAGTGCTAGAGATACCCGGGCAGGGGACTATGGCTACACCTTC; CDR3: CSARDTRAGDYGYTF
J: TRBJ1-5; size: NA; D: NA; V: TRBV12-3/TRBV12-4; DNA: TGTGCCAGCAGTTTAAGGGTTAGCAATCAGCCCCAGCATTTT; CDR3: CASSLRVSNQPQHF
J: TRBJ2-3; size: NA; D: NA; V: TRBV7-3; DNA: TGTGCCAGCAGTCCCGAAGGAACAGATACGCAGTATTTT; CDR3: CASSPEGTDTQYF
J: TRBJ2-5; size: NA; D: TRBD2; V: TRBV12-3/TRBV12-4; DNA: TGTGCCAGCAGCCTCGACCCGGGACTAGCGGGCATGGGGTACCAAGAGACCCAGTACTTC; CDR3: CASSLDPGLAGMGYQETQYF
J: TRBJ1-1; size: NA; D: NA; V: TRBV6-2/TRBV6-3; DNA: TGTGCCAGCAGTTACACCCCCGGGAACACTGAAGCTTTCTTT; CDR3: CASSYTPGNTEAFF
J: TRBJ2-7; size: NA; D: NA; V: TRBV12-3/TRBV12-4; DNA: TGTGCCAGCAGCCCCTCCGGCAGGACCTCCTACGAGCAGTACTTC; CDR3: CASSPSGRTSYEQYF
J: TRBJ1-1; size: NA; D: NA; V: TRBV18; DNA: TGTGCCAGCTCACCCCTAGACAACACTGAAGCTTTCTTT; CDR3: CASSPLDNTEAFF
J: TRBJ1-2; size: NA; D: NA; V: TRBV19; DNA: TGTGCCTGCGCCGACAGAAGGATCTATGGCTACACCTTC; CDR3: CACADRRIYGYTF
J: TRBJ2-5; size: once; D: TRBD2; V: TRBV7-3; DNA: TGTGCCAGCAGCTTAACGGGACTAGCGGAAGAGACCCAGTACTTC; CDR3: CASSLTGLAEETQYF
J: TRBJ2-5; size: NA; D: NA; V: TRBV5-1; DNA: TGCGCCAGCGGAGAAGGCGGGGAAGAGACCCAGTACTTC; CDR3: CASGEGGEETQYF
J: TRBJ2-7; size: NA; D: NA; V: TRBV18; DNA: TGTGCCAGCTCACCACCCGGACAGACCTACGAGCAGTACTTC; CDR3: CASSPPGQTYEQYF
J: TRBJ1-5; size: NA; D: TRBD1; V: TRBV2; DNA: TGTGCCAGCAGCGACAGGGGACGGAATCAGCCCCAGCATTTT; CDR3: CASSDRGRNQPQHF
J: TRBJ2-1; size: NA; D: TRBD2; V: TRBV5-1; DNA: TGCGCCAGCAGCCGTCGAATGGGGGGGAGCAGGTTTGAGCAGTTCTTC; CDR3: CASSRRMGGSRFEQFF
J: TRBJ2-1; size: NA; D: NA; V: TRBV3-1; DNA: TGTGCCAGCAGCCAAAGCGGGTTCCGCGGGAATGAGCAGTTCTTC; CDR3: CASSQSGFRGNEQFF
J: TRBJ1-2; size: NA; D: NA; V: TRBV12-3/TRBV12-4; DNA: TGTGCCAGCAGTTCTTTAAGGAGGACAGTCTATGGCTACACCTTC; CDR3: CASSSLRRTVYGYTF
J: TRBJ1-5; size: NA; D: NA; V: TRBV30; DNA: TGTGCCTGGAGTGTTGGGCAGTTCACAGATACGCAGCATTTT; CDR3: CAWSVGQFTDTQHF
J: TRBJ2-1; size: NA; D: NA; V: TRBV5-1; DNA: TGCGCCAGCAGCTTGGCCGGGACTAATGAGCAGTTCTTC; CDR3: CASSLAGTNEQFF
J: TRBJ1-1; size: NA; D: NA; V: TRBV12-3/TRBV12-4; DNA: TGTGCCAGCAGTTTATGGGACCTGGGACAAACGAACACTGAAGCTTTCTTT; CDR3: CASSLWDLGQTNTEAFF
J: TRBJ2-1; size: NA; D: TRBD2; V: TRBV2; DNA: TGTGCCAGCATGAGGCGGGAGGTGAGCAATGAGCAGTTCTTC; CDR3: CASMRREVSNEQFF
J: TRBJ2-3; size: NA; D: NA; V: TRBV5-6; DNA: TGTGCCAGCAGCTTGGGCTTGAAACTAGCATTCACAGATACGCAGTATTTT; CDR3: CASSLGLKLAFTDTQYF
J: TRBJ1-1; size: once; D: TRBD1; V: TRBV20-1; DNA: TGCAGTGCCGCGGGACAGGGGGCGCGGATGGCTTTCTTT; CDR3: CSAAGQGARMAFF
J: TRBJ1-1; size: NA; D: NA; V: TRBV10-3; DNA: TGTGCCATCAGTGAGGCCAGGGGCACTGAAGCTTTCTTT; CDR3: CAISEARGTEAFF
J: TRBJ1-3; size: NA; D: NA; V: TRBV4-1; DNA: TGCGCCAGCAGCCAAGGGCTCATCCGGGACTCTGGAAACACCATATATTTT; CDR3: CASSQGLIRDSGNTIYF